The 12 T cell receptor beta chains below come from one sample, sequenced in a study of identical twins. TCRdb analysed the 5' RACE reads with MiXCR anew, one entry per CDR3 protein. The data contain 520,000 or so distinct CDR3 sequences, roughly 21% of them singletons. A further study also used this sample, focusing on T cells expressing NK-cell markers.

The specimen was CD4+ T cells sorted from blood. The source is a woman aged 18-30 years in good health.

This clonotype was recorded at least ten times. The rearrangement joins TRBV20-1 to TRBJ2-5, with TRBD1 identical over 8 bases. Germline V gene data show CDR1 as DFQATT and CDR2 as SNEGSKA (reference sequence). With 5 bases clipped from V and 5 bases from J, the junction kept 7 bases outside the gene matches. The CDR3 has 13 residues. CDR3 in amino acids: CSARSGGYETQYF. CDR3 nucleotides: TGCAGTGCTCGTTCAGGGGGCTACGAGACCCAGTACTTC.

This clonotype was observed at least ten times. The chain carries TRBV7-2 and TRBJ2-1, with D possibly matching TRBD1 (5 bases). Germline V gene lookup returns CDR1 SGHTA and CDR2 FQGNSA. V lost 4 bases, J lost 7 bases, and 11 bases lay in between. CDR3 size: 13 residues. CDR3 protein: CASSWQGWNEQFF. The CDR3 DNA follows: TGTGCCAGCAGCTGGCAGGGATGGAATGAGCAGTTCTTC.

The CDR3 protein is CSPSESSYNEQFF. DNA for the CDR3: TGCAGTCCAAGCGAGAGCTCCTACAATGAGCAGTTCTTC. The chain joins TRBV20-1 to TRBJ2-1; D remains unclear. The V end lost 8 bases, the J end lost 0 bases, and 11 bases lay between the germline ends. The CDR3 totals 13 residues. CDR1 DFQATT and CDR2 SNEGSKA come from the germline V gene (reference sequence).

Only a few counts were recorded for this clonotype. This chain links TRBV6-1 with TRBJ1-2, with D possibly matching TRBD1 (6 bases). V was cut by 6 bases and J by 7 bases, with 15 bases left in between. Germline CDR1 is MNHNS and CDR2 is SASEGT. CDR3 length: 13 residues. The CDR3 reads CASSSTGFGGYTF. The DNA of the CDR3 is TGTGCCAGCAGCTCAACAGGGTTCGGTGGCTACACCTTC.

This clonotype was seen more than once but under ten times. The chain combines TRBV4-3 with TRBJ1-2; the D is unclear. The CDR3 extends over 14 amino acids. Trimming cost V 0 bases and J 4 bases, with 9 bases left between them. From germline, CDR1 is LGHNA and CDR2 YSLEER. CDR3 nucleotides: TGCGCCAGCAGCCAAGATCCGGCGGTCTATGGCTACACCTTC. It yields the protein CASSQDPAVYGYTF.

V and J are TRBV10-2 and TRBJ2-1; a possible D gene is TRBD1 (6 bases). V was shortened by 7 bases and J by 7 bases, with 11 bases between the two germline ends. The CDR3 totals 12 residues. The germline V gene has CDR1 WSHSY and CDR2 SAAADI. The CDR3 loop reads CASTATGNEQFF. In DNA form, the CDR3 reads TGCGCCAGCACCGCCACAGGGAATGAGCAGTTCTTC.

This clonotype was observed a few times. The rearrangement uses TRBV27 and TRBJ2-3; the D gene could be TRBD1 or TRBD2 (5 bases each). This CDR3 region has 17 residues. Deletions cut 2 bases from V and 3 bases from J, with 18 bases between. In germline, CDR1 is MNHEY, CDR2 SMNVEV (reference sequence). CDR3 sequence: CASSLGQGPRTTDTQYF. The CDR3 bases are TGTGCCAGCAGTTTAGGGCAGGGACCGCGAACTACAGATACGCAGTATTTT.

The genes are TRBV5-4 and TRBJ2-5, with D unclear. Trimming took 7 bases from V and 2 from J, leaving 12 bases between them. Germline CDR1 reads SGHNT; CDR2 reads YYREEE (reference sequence). This CDR3 spans 13 amino acids. The CDR3 nucleotides read TGTGCCAGCGGCCTTGGGAATCAAGAGACCCAGTACTTC. Translating it yields CASGLGNQETQYF.

Only a few counts were recorded for this clonotype. V usage is TRBV11-2 and J usage is TRBJ2-5; 9 bases fit TRBD1. CDR1 and CDR2 from the germline V gene are SGHAT and FQNNGV. V lost 6 bases, J lost 2 bases, and 4 bases stayed unmatched. This CDR3 comprises 14 residues. CDR3 loop: CASRTTGGQETQYF. CDR3 bases: TGTGCCAGCAGAACGACAGGGGGTCAAGAGACCCAGTACTTC.

This clonotype was recorded only once. The chain joins TRBV9 to TRBJ2-5; D possibly corresponds to TRBD2 (6 bases). The CDR3 has 16 amino acids. The germline gives CDR1 SGDLS, CDR2 YYNGEE. V lost 4 bases, J lost 0 bases, and 16 bases lay in between. The chain's CDR3 is CASSPSPGGYQETQYF. The CDR3 DNA follows: TGTGCCAGCAGCCCTAGCCCCGGGGGTTACCAAGAGACCCAGTACTTC.

There are many counts of this clonotype. The V and J genes are TRBV29-1 and TRBJ2-3; the D is unclear. Trimming took 5 bases from V and 6 from J, leaving 15 bases between them. The CDR3 is 13 amino acids. Germline CDR1 is SQVTM and CDR2 is ANQGSEA. The CDR3 sequence: CSVTTTSLDTQYF. The CDR3 nucleotides are TGCAGCGTTACCACGACTTCCTTGGATACGCAGTATTTT.

This clonotype was recorded a few times. The chain joins TRBV6-1 to TRBJ2-1, with TRBD2 identical over 8 bases. Looked up from germline, CDR1 is MNHNS and CDR2 is SASEGT. This CDR3 comprises 16 residues. V lost 2 bases and J lost 4; bases outside the gene matches: 7. CDR3 in amino acids: CASSESGLAGYNEQFF. CDR3 in DNA: TGTGCCAGCAGTGAATCGGGGTTAGCGGGGTACAATGAGCAGTTCTTC.